The 25 T cell receptor beta chains given below trace back to one sample, sequenced in a study of OX40 agonist ivuxolimab in advanced cancers. Generated by immunoSEQ multiplex PCR, the TCRdb table keeps only in-frame clones and is missing some. The table records around 67,000 clones, under 90% of them present only once. Sequences were derived from CD4+ or CD8+ T cells sorted from blood, sampled in a trial of the OX40 agonist ivuxolimab. These TCRs come from an adult with an advanced solid tumor such as melanoma, head and neck, liver or kidney cancer.

V is TRBV6-5 and J is TRBJ2-5; 12 bases line up with TRBD2. The end of the DNA is better explained by TRBJ2-7, so the J call may be wrong. The germline V gene encodes CDR1 MNHEY and CDR2 SVGAGI. The CDR3 extends over 15 amino acids. CDR3 sequence: CASSARTSGVYEQYF. CDR3 nucleotide sequence: TGTGCCAGCAGTGCCAGGACTAGCGGGGTCTACGAGCAGTACTTC.

The chain employs TRBV5-1 and TRBJ1-4; D is uncertain. The CDR3 has 18 amino acids. Germline CDR1 and CDR2: SGHRS and YFSETQ. Trimming took 0 bases from V and 0 from J, leaving 15 bases between them. The CDR3 region has the DNA TGCGCCAGCAGCTTGGGGGGATCACCAACTTCAACTAATGAAAAACTGTTTTTT. It codes for CASSLGGSPTSTNEKLFF.

V usage is TRBV30 and J usage is TRBJ1-6, with D possibly matching TRBD1 (5 bases). Per the germline V gene, CDR1 is GTSNPN and CDR2 is SVGIG (reference sequence). The CDR3 spans 14 residues. V lost 0 bases and J lost 10, with 13 bases in between. CDR3 sequence (DNA): TGTGCCTGGAGTGTCGGGACGGTAGGATCACCCCTCCACTTT. Its translation: CAWSVGTVGSPLHF. The full variable domain, rest sourced from reference TRBV30 and TRBJ1-6, is SQTIHQWPATLVQPVGSPLSLECTVEGTSNPNLYWYRQAAGRGLQLLFYSVGIGQISSEVPQNLSASRPQDRQFILSSKKLLLSDSGFYLCAWSVGTVGSPLHFGNGTRLTVT.

The chain couples TRBV7-3 to TRBJ2-3, with no clear D. Germline V gene data show CDR1 as SGHTA and CDR2 as FQGTGA. Trimming took off 0 bases at V and 3 bases at J, with 10 bases between the two ends. The CDR3 covers 15 residues. CDR3 DNA sequence: TGTGCCAGCAGCTTAACCCAAGGAAGGACAGATACGCAGTATTTT. This translates into CASSLTQGRTDTQYF.

This rearrangement joins TRBV7-9 to TRBJ2-2, with D perhaps TRBD1 (5 bases). Germline CDR1 and CDR2: SEHNR and FQNEAQ (reference sequence). The V and J ends lost 1 base and 2 bases respectively, with 8 bases between them. The CDR3 contains 15 residues. The CDR3 is CASSLDDSNTGELFF. The CDR3 bases are TGTGCCAGCAGCTTAGACGACAGTAACACCGGGGAGCTGTTTTTT.

A few counts support this clone. V usage is TRBV11-2 and J usage is TRBJ1-6; D uncertain. Trimming shortened V by 0 bases and J by 0 bases, and 3 bases separated the two germline ends. The CDR3 has 15 amino acids. Germline CDR1 reads SGHAT; CDR2 reads FQNNGV. CDR3 coding DNA: TGTGCCAGCAGCTTAGAGAGCTCCTATAATTCACCCCTCCACTTT. Protein product: CASSLESSYNSPLHF.

The chain uses TRBV7-9 and TRBJ1-5; tentatively, D is TRBD1 (6 bases). Deletions cut 5 bases from V and 1 base from J, with 18 bases between. Germline loops: CDR1 SEHNR, CDR2 FQNEAQ (reference sequence). The CDR3 extends over 17 amino acids. CDR3 region: CASSQRGAGESNQPQHF. DNA of the CDR3: TGTGCCAGCAGCCAAAGAGGCGCAGGGGAAAGCAATCAGCCCCAGCATTTT.

This rearrangement joins TRBV12-5 to TRBJ2-3, with D uncertain. This CDR3 comprises 13 residues. Per the germline V gene, CDR1 is LGHNT and CDR2 is FRNRAP. V lost 2 bases and J 5 bases, leaving 8 bases between the germline ends. This chain's CDR3 is CASGLTGLDTQYF. For the CDR3, the DNA is TGTGCTAGTGGTTTGACCGGGTTAGATACGCAGTATTTT.

The V gene is TRBV5-5, the J gene TRBJ2-5, with D perhaps given as TRBD1 or TRBD2 (6 bases each). The CDR3 loop spans 15 amino acids. The V end was cut by 3 bases, the J end by 3 bases, with 15 bases between. Germline V gives CDR1 SGHKS, CDR2 YYEKEE (reference sequence). CDR3 residues: CASSSSGANEETQYF. The CDR3 nucleotides are TGTGCCAGCAGCTCCTCGGGGGCGAACGAAGAGACCCAGTACTTC.

The chain links TRBV4-1 to TRBJ2-7; no definite D call. The CDR3 is made up of 11 amino acids. V lost 4 bases to trimming and J lost 4 bases, with 5 bases between them. Germline V gene sequence: CDR1 MGHRA, CDR2 YSYEKL. The chain's CDR3 is CASSPTYEQYF. The CDR3 nucleotides read TGCGCCAGCAGCCCGACATACGAGCAGTACTTC.

This clone was counted only a few times. The chain uses TRBV25-1 and TRBJ2-5; D could derive from TRBD1 or TRBD2 (6 bases each). Germline CDR1 MGHDK, CDR2 SYGVNS. The ends were cut back, 3 bases at V and 6 bases at J, with 11 bases in the middle. This CDR3 region has 13 residues. The CDR3 loop reads CASSDRGRKTQYF. The CDR3 coding sequence is TGTGCCAGCAGTGACCGGGGGCGAAAGACCCAGTACTTC.

The J gene is TRBJ2-1, the V gene TRBV9; TRBD2 matches at 13 bases. Germline V gives CDR1 SGDLS, CDR2 YYNGEE. The CDR3 is 20 amino acids. J lost 6 bases, V lost 3 bases, and 18 bases had no gene match. For the CDR3, the DNA is TGTGCCAGCAGCGCGAGAGCCGGGACTAGCGGGGCCCATCGGTTCAATGAGCAGTTCTTC. This translates into CASSARAGTSGAHRFNEQFF.

The sample holds a few counts of this clone. The J gene is TRBJ1-4, the V gene TRBV12-5; D is unclear. CDR1 is LGHNT and CDR2 is FRNRAP in the germline V gene. With 5 bases removed from V and 0 bases from J, the gap between germline ends came to 7 bases. This CDR3 has 14 amino acids. In DNA form, the CDR3 reads TGTGCTAGTGGTCGTTCCGCAACTAATGAAAAACTGTTTTTT. The encoded protein is CASGRSATNEKLFF. Supplemented by reference TRBV12-5 and TRBJ1-4, the full variable domain reads DARVTQTPRHKVTEMGQEVTMRCQPILGHNTVFWYRQTMMQGLELLAYFRNRAPLDDSGMPKDRFSAEMPDATLATLKIQPSEPRDSAVYFCASGRSATNEKLFFGSGTQLSVL.

The rearrangement links TRBV4-1 to TRBJ1-2; 7 bases are a match to TRBD1. The CDR3 has 15 residues. In germline, CDR1 is MGHRA, CDR2 YSYEKL. Trimming at V came to 2 bases and at J to 3 bases, leaving 6 bases not matched to a gene. The CDR3 reads CASSQPTGADYGYTF. For the CDR3, the DNA is TGCGCCAGCAGCCAACCAACAGGGGCGGACTATGGCTACACCTTC.

This rearrangement joins TRBV6-1 to TRBJ1-5, with D uncertain. The CDR3 is made up of 15 amino acids. V was pared by 7 bases and J by 3 bases, with 16 bases between. CDR1 and CDR2 (germline): MNHNS, SASEGT. The CDR3 coding sequence is TGTGCCAGCAATCTGAATGCGGGTTACAATCAGCCCCAGCATTTT. As protein: CASNLNAGYNQPQHF.

The V gene is TRBV29-1, the J gene TRBJ2-7, with TRBD1 matching 9 bases. V lost 0 bases and J lost 3; bases outside the gene matches: 6. The V gene's germline CDR1 is SQVTM and CDR2 ANQGSEA. The CDR3 covers 15 residues. The CDR3 protein is CSVEDRETGGYEQYF. As DNA, the CDR3 is TGCAGCGTTGAAGATCGGGAGACAGGGGGCTACGAGCAGTACTTC.

V is TRBV14 and J is TRBJ2-3; 8 bases agree with TRBD2. This CDR3 region has 18 residues. V gave up 6 bases and J gave up 3 bases; unmatched junction bases: 17. CDR1 SGHDN and CDR2 FVKESK come from the germline V gene. For the CDR3, the DNA is TGTGCCAGCAGTCATCCTAGCGGGTTAGATATCACGACAGATACGCAGTATTTT. Its protein product is CASSHPSGLDITTDTQYF.

In DNA, the CDR3 is TGTGCCAGCAGCTCTCAAGGGGCCGAAAAACTGTTTTTT. As protein: CASSSQGAEKLFF. This chain uses TRBV7-9 with TRBJ1-4; maybe TRBD1 (5 bases). Germline loops: CDR1 SEHNR, CDR2 FQNEAQ (reference sequence). Trimming removed 4 bases at V and 8 bases at J, with 11 bases between. The CDR3 is 13 residues long.

In this sample, this clone turned up a few times. The J gene is TRBJ1-6, the V gene TRBV7-2, with no clear D. Trimming shortened V by 5 bases and J by 9 bases, and 14 bases separated the two germline ends. Germline-derived CDR1 and CDR2 are SGHTA and FQGNSA. CDR3 size: 14 residues. This CDR3 reads CASSPQSSPSPLHF. In DNA form, the CDR3 reads TGTGCCAGCAGCCCCCAGTCGTCACCTTCACCCCTCCACTTT.

The chain couples TRBV9 to TRBJ2-5, with a tentative D call TRBD2 (5 bases). Deletions cut 4 bases from V and 5 bases from J, with 12 bases between. The CDR3 length is 13 residues. Germline loops: CDR1 SGDLS, CDR2 YYNGEE. This CDR3 is CASSQADGETQYF. The CDR3 DNA reads TGTGCCAGCAGCCAAGCGGATGGGGAGACCCAGTACTTC.

The CDR3 coding sequence is TGCAGCGTTGAAGGACAGGTACTGAACACTGAAGCTTTCTTT. This codes for CSVEGQVLNTEAFF. This chain connects TRBV29-1 to TRBJ1-1; TRBD1 is a possible D gene (6 bases). This CDR3 is 14 amino acids long. CDR1 SQVTM and CDR2 ANQGSEA come from the germline V gene. Trimming left V 1 base short and J 0 bases short, with 9 bases between.

The chain uses TRBV30 and TRBJ2-7, with D maybe TRBD1 (5 bases). The germline CDR1 and CDR2 sequences are GTSNPN and SVGIG (reference sequence). CDR3 length: 14 residues. V lost 4 bases and J 3 bases, leaving 16 bases between the germline ends. CDR3 amino acids: CAWKKGPGSYEQYF. The CDR3 DNA follows: TGTGCCTGGAAAAAGGGGCCGGGCAGCTACGAGCAGTACTTC.

J is TRBJ1-2 and V is TRBV5-1; unclear D gene. The CDR3 is 14 residues long. Germline values: CDR1 SGHRS, CDR2 YFSETQ. Trimming removed 4 bases at V and 1 base at J, with 11 bases between. In DNA, the CDR3 is TGCGCCAGCAGCCAGTCGAAGGGTAACTATGGCTACACCTTC. It encodes CASSQSKGNYGYTF.

The chain uses TRBV2 and TRBJ1-5; tentative D call: TRBD1 (6 bases). Germline assignment: CDR1 SNHLY and CDR2 FYNNEI. The length of the CDR3 is 14 residues. Deletions cut 8 bases from V and 3 bases from J, with 14 bases between. The DNA for the CDR3 is TGTGCCAGCCGGACAGAACCTCTCAATCAGCCCCAGCATTTT. Its protein product is CASRTEPLNQPQHF.

There are a few counts of this clone. The J gene is TRBJ1-2, the V gene TRBV4-1, with D unclear. Trimming removed 1 base from V and 8 bases from J, with 5 bases in between. CDR1 is MGHRA, CDR2 YSYEKL, per germline. This CDR3 is 11 amino acids long. The CDR3 nucleotides read TGCGCCAGCAGCCAAGGAAACGGCTACACCTTC. Its translation is CASSQGNGYTF.